The 22 T cell receptor beta chains in this list originate from one sample, sequenced in a study of OX40 agonist ivuxolimab in advanced cancers. Produced via immunoSEQ multiplex PCR; TCRdb's table is partial and in-frame only. The table has roughly 70,000 clones, around 82% seen once. The specimen was CD4+ or CD8+ T cells sorted from blood, collected in a trial of the OX40 agonist ivuxolimab. The receptor set was obtained from an adult with an advanced solid tumor such as melanoma, head and neck, liver or kidney cancer.

This rearrangement joins TRBV5-4 to TRBJ1-6; a weak D match, TRBD1 (6 bases). The CDR3 contains 14 residues. Between the trimmed V and J ends, which lost 2 bases and 10 bases, there was a span of 13 bases. Germline-derived CDR1 and CDR2 are SGHNT and YYREEE (reference sequence). The CDR3 reads CASSFKQGQSPLHF. The CDR3 DNA follows: TGTGCCAGCAGCTTTAAGCAGGGGCAGTCACCCCTCCACTTT.

J is TRBJ2-6 and V is TRBV2; D gene uncertain. Germline V gene sequence: CDR1 SNHLY, CDR2 FYNNEI. The CDR3 spans 12 residues. V was clipped by 7 bases and J by 17 bases, with 18 bases between them. The CDR3 DNA sequence: TGTGCCAGCATGCTCACCCCGGCTTTCTTGACTTTC. Translating gives CASMLTPAFLTF.

The CDR3 nucleotides read TGTGCCAGCAGTAGCAGGATTGATAGCAATCAGCCCCAGCATTTT. Its translation: CASSSRIDSNQPQHF. This rearrangement joins TRBV6-6 to TRBJ1-5, with D uncertain. Germline assignment: CDR1 MNHNY and CDR2 SVGAGI (reference sequence). With 5 bases removed from V and 0 bases from J, the gap between germline ends came to 11 bases. The CDR3 loop spans 15 amino acids.

The J gene is TRBJ2-5, the V gene TRBV6-5, with 8 nucleotides matching TRBD2. The CDR3 has 14 amino acids. After removal of 7 bases from V and 4 bases from J, the junction contained 8 bases not matched to a gene. Germline CDR1 is MNHEY and CDR2 is SVGAGI. CDR3 DNA sequence: TGTGCCAGCACCTACTCGGGGGGGGCAGAGACCCAGTACTTC. Translated, it gives CASTYSGGAETQYF.

This chain links TRBV5-1 with TRBJ1-2, with D unresolved. The CDR3 totals 14 residues. V lost 1 base and J lost 0, with 7 bases in between. In germline, CDR1 is SGHRS, CDR2 YFSETQ. CDR3 nucleotide sequence: TGCGCCAGCAGCTTGTCGGATACTAACTATGGCTACACCTTC. It encodes CASSLSDTNYGYTF.

The chain combines TRBV9 with TRBJ1-5; possible D gene TRBD1, 5 bases. Trimming cost V 4 bases and J 3 bases, with 8 bases left between them. The CDR3 loop spans 13 amino acids. CDR1 is SGDLS and CDR2 is YYNGEE in the germline V gene. The CDR3 sequence: CASSPGLNQPQHF. The CDR3 DNA sequence: TGTGCCAGCAGCCCGGGACTCAATCAGCCCCAGCATTTT.

The chain recombines TRBV6-5 with TRBJ2-2; TRBD1 might be the D (6 bases). V was trimmed by 6 bases and J by 1 base, leaving 9 bases between them. Germline values: CDR1 MNHEY, CDR2 SVGAGI. This CDR3 has 14 residues. The CDR3 reads CASSMGQNTGELFF. The CDR3 DNA reads as TGTGCCAGCAGCATGGGACAGAACACCGGGGAGCTGTTTTTT.

This clone has a single count. This chain links TRBV5-1 with TRBJ2-5, with D possibly TRBD2 on 5 matching bases. Per germline, CDR1 SGHRS and CDR2 YFSETQ. There are 13 residues in the CDR3. V lost 4 bases and J 5 bases, leaving 12 bases between the germline ends. The CDR3 here is CASSLMTGETQYF. Written as DNA, the CDR3 is TGCGCCAGCAGCCTAATGACGGGGGAGACCCAGTACTTC.

A remark on this clone: One junction end disagrees with the germline gene, perhaps due to a read error. The gene calls are TRBV20-1 and TRBJ2-7; tentatively, D is TRBD2 (5 bases). Germline CDR1 is DFQATT and CDR2 is SNEGSKA (reference sequence). This CDR3 is 11 amino acids long. The CDR3 bases are TGCAGCGCTATCGCGGGTTTCGAGCAGTACTTC. It encodes CSAIAGFEQYF.

The rearrangement links TRBV6-1 to TRBJ2-3; TRBD1 matches 9 bases. The CDR3 length is 16 residues. V was clipped by 3 bases and J by 2 bases; unmatched bases: 6. From germline, CDR1 is MNHNS and CDR2 SASEGT. The CDR3, as DNA: TGTGCCAGCAGTGAGAGGACAGGGGACCTCACAGATACGCAGTATTTT. Translation: CASSERTGDLTDTQYF.

The V and J genes are TRBV5-4 and TRBJ1-2; 9 bases match TRBD1. From germline, CDR1 is SGHNT and CDR2 YYREEE (reference sequence). CDR3 size: 17 residues. V dropped 4 bases and J dropped 4; count of bases not matched to a gene: 14. The CDR3 nucleotides are TGTGCCAGCAGCCCCCACCAAAGGGGACAGGGCTCCTATGGCTACACCTTC. It is translated as CASSPHQRGQGSYGYTF.

The V and J genes are TRBV9 and TRBJ1-3, with D hard to call. CDR1 SGDLS and CDR2 YYNGEE come from the germline V gene. This CDR3 is 15 amino acids long. V was pared by 2 bases and J by 0 bases, with 9 bases between. CDR3 amino acids: CASSVGRNSGNTIYF. CDR3 in DNA: TGTGCCAGCAGCGTTGGACGGAACTCTGGAAACACCATATATTTT.

The chain couples TRBV6-6 to TRBJ2-7; 7 bases match TRBD2. Germline V CDR1 and CDR2: MNHNY, SVGAGI (reference sequence). The CDR3 runs to 13 residues. The trim removed 5 bases at V and 3 bases at J, leaving 4 bases unmatched. The CDR3 DNA reads as TGTGCCAGCAGTCTTCGGACTAGCTACGAGCAGTACTTC. Encoded protein: CASSLRTSYEQYF.

This rearrangement joins TRBV5-1 to TRBJ2-2; the D gene is possibly TRBD1 (6 bases). This CDR3 spans 16 amino acids. V lost 4 bases, J lost 6 bases, and 19 bases lay in between. Germline CDR1 is SGHRS and CDR2 is YFSETQ. CDR3 sequence reads: CASSADLQGPAGELFF. The DNA of the CDR3 is TGCGCCAGCAGCGCGGACTTACAGGGCCCAGCCGGGGAGCTGTTTTTT.

This sequence joins TRBV27 and TRBJ2-7; 9 bases are a match to TRBD2. Germline CDR1 and CDR2: MNHEY and SMNVEV (reference sequence). J gave up 7 bases and V 8 bases, and 21 bases lay outside the gene matches. The CDR3 is made up of 17 amino acids. The CDR3, as DNA: TGTGCCAGCTCCGCCCCTGTCGGACCACTAGCGGGTGGGGAGCAGTACTTC. It translates to CASSAPVGPLAGGEQYF.

This clone has only one observation. The V and J genes are TRBV7-3 and TRBJ2-3, with D possibly matching TRBD2 (5 bases). The V end lost 2 bases, the J end lost 0 bases, and 9 bases lay between the germline ends. Germline V CDR1 and CDR2: SGHTA, FQGTGA. The CDR3 has 15 residues. The CDR3 loop reads CASSLLSGSTDTQYF. CDR3 nucleotide sequence: TGTGCCAGCAGCTTACTGTCGGGGAGCACAGATACGCAGTATTTT.

This clone has just one count. J is TRBJ2-3 and V is TRBV5-1; the D is unclear. CDR1 is SGHRS, CDR2 YFSETQ, per germline. The V end lost 2 bases, the J end lost 0 bases, and 10 bases lay between the germline ends. The CDR3 contains 15 residues. Here the CDR3 reads CASSLKFGSTDTQYF. The DNA of the CDR3 is TGCGCCAGCAGCTTAAAATTCGGCAGCACAGATACGCAGTATTTT.

CDR3 amino acids: CASSSGGQPQHF. In DNA form, the CDR3 reads TGTGCCAGCAGTTCGGGAGGTCAGCCCCAGCATTTT. The J gene is TRBJ1-5, the V gene TRBV28; D uncertain. The CDR3 totals 12 residues. CDR1 is MDHEN and CDR2 is SYDVKM in the germline V gene. V was pared by 4 bases and J by 6 bases, with 7 bases between.

This clone has only one observation. This chain uses TRBV27 with TRBJ2-3; 15 bases agree with TRBD2. The CDR3 extends over 15 amino acids. CDR1 and CDR2 from the germline V gene are MNHEY and SMNVEV (reference sequence). The J segment lost 5 bases and the V segment lost 8 bases, leaving 5 bases of the junction unmatched. This chain's CDR3 is CASGGLAGGEDTQYF. Written as DNA, the CDR3 is TGTGCCAGCGGGGGACTAGCGGGGGGTGAAGATACGCAGTATTTT.

The rearrangement links TRBV11-2 to TRBJ2-7; D is ambiguous. Trimming pared 0 bases from V and 2 bases from J, leaving 11 bases between. Germline V gene data show CDR1 as SGHAT and CDR2 as FQNNGV. The CDR3 runs 15 residues. CDR3: CASSLEAQRTYEQYF. CDR3 bases: TGTGCCAGCAGCTTAGAAGCCCAGAGAACCTACGAGCAGTACTTC.

The chain links TRBV21-1 to TRBJ2-3; TRBD2 is the table's D call, not checked against the DNA. TRBV21-1 is a pseudogene. The CDR3 has 12 amino acids. The CDR3 coding sequence is TGTGCCAGGGTCATGGGGAGAAATACGCAGTATTTT. It yields the protein CARVMGRNTQYF.

CDR3 loop: CASSFGTGEGTQYF. CDR3 bases: TGTGCCAGCAGCTTTGGGACAGGGGAGGGGACCCAGTACTTC. The genes are TRBV11-2 and TRBJ2-5; TRBD1 aligns across 10 bases. The V gene's germline CDR1 is SGHAT and CDR2 FQNNGV. This CDR3 is built from 14 residues. V was clipped by 3 bases and J by 7 bases; unmatched bases: 5.